Listed here are 12 T cell receptor beta chains from one sample, sequenced in a study of cytomegalovirus exposure and HLA in healthy donors. TCRdb's table, derived via immunoSEQ multiplex PCR, lists solely in-frame clones and lacks some. The table lists roughly 56,000 clones, over 75% of them singletons, with about 2% in the top ten. The specimen sequenced was PBMCs. These receptors were taken from a young woman in good health and CMV-seronegative.

V is TRBV11-2 and J is TRBJ2-3, with TRBD1 matching over 8 bases. The trim removed 0 bases at V and 4 bases at J, leaving 9 bases unmatched. The CDR3 loop spans 17 amino acids. CDR1 is SGHAT and CDR2 is FQNNGV in the germline V gene. The CDR3 sequence: CASSLEVGQGVSDTQYF. The CDR3 coding sequence is TGTGCCAGCAGCTTAGAGGTCGGACAGGGTGTATCAGATACGCAGTATTTT.

This chain joins TRBV18 and TRBJ2-7; no firm D call. Trimming removed 1 base at V and 3 bases at J, with 4 bases between. This CDR3 has 12 residues. Germline assignment: CDR1 KGHSH and CDR2 LQKENI. As DNA, the CDR3 is TGTGCCAGCTCACCACAGAGCTACGAGCAGTACTTC. This translates into CASSPQSYEQYF.

The chain combines TRBV6-1 with TRBJ2-3; TRBD1 is a possible D gene (6 bases). CDR3 length equals 13 residues. Germline loops: CDR1 MNHNS, CDR2 SASEGT. V was cut by 6 bases and J by 1 base, with 8 bases left in between. The CDR3 nucleotides are TGTGCCAGCAGCGGGACACGCACAGATACGCAGTATTTT. Translated, it gives CASSGTRTDTQYF.

The genes are TRBV28 and TRBJ1-1; a weak D match, TRBD1 (6 bases). Germline CDR1 and CDR2: MDHEN and SYDVKM. This CDR3 region has 14 residues. Deletions cut 6 bases from V and 2 bases from J, with 13 bases between. CDR3 sequence reads: CASSMTRGNTEAFF. Written as DNA, the CDR3 is TGTGCCAGCAGCATGACCAGGGGAAACACTGAAGCTTTCTTT.

This chain links TRBV18 with TRBJ2-7; 11 positions match TRBD2. V dropped 4 bases and J dropped 2; count of bases not matched to a gene: 7. CDR3 size: 16 residues. In germline, CDR1 is KGHSH, CDR2 LQKENI. CDR3 nucleotide sequence: TGTGCCAGCTCACTCGGGACTAGCGGTCCTACCTACGAGCAGTACTTC. Amino acids: CASSLGTSGPTYEQYF.

The chain recombines TRBV28 with TRBJ1-5; 7 bases map to TRBD1. Germline loops: CDR1 MDHEN, CDR2 SYDVKM. The CDR3 is 14 residues long. Losses at the gene ends were 7 bases for V and 6 bases for J; bases not matched to a gene: 9. In nucleotides, the CDR3 is TGTGCCAGCACTCAAGCACAGGGGACTCAGCCCCAGCATTTT. Encoded protein: CASTQAQGTQPQHF.

V is TRBV10-1 and J is TRBJ2-2; 8 positions match TRBD2. The germline V gene encodes CDR1 WNHNN and CDR2 SYGVQD (reference sequence). This CDR3 has 17 amino acids. V trimming: 6 bases; J trimming: 5 bases; junction bases outside the gene matches: 14. CDR3 amino acids: CASSGRGGDGETGELFF. The CDR3 DNA sequence: TGCGCCAGCAGCGGGAGGGGGGGAGACGGGGAAACCGGGGAGCTGTTTTTT.

The V and J genes are TRBV7-9 and TRBJ2-2; 13 bases match TRBD2. After removal of 1 base from V and 6 bases from J, the junction contained 11 bases not matched to a gene. Germline CDR1 reads SEHNR; CDR2 reads FQNEAQ (reference sequence). CDR3 length equals 19 residues. CDR3 in amino acids: CASSLVSPPTSGRPGELFF. DNA of the CDR3: TGTGCCAGCAGCTTAGTTTCCCCCCCGACTAGCGGGAGGCCCGGGGAGCTGTTTTTT. The complete variable domain, with remaining parts taken from reference TRBV7-9 and TRBJ2-2, reads DTGVSQNPRHKITKRGQNVTFRCDPISEHNRLYWYRQTLGQGPEFLTYFQNEAQLEKSRLLSDRFSAERPKGSFSTLEIQRTEQGDSAMYLCASSLVSPPTSGRPGELFFGEGSRLTVL.

CDR3 nucleotide sequence: TGTGCCTACTCTAGGGGCGTCGCTGAAGCTTTCTTT. This sequence encodes CAYSRGVAEAFF. The chain carries TRBV30 and TRBJ1-1; TRBD1 is a possible D gene (5 bases). In germline, CDR1 is GTSNPN, CDR2 SVGIG (reference sequence). Trimming pared 7 bases from V and 6 bases from J, leaving 15 bases between. The CDR3 loop spans 12 amino acids.

The rearrangement uses TRBV19 and TRBJ2-7; 8 bases line up with TRBD2. The CDR3 extends over 15 amino acids. J gave up 3 bases and V 3 bases, and 7 bases lay outside the gene matches. In germline, CDR1 is LNHDA, CDR2 SQIVND (reference sequence). In DNA form, the CDR3 reads TGTGCCAGTAGTATTTCGACTAGCGTTGTCTACGAGCAGTACTTC. This sequence encodes CASSISTSVVYEQYF.

This chain joins TRBV6-5 and TRBJ2-1; 7 bases agree with TRBD2. Germline CDR1 and CDR2: MNHEY and SVGAGI. The CDR3 totals 15 residues. V lost 5 bases to trimming and J lost 6 bases; unmatched junction nucleotides: 10. The CDR3 DNA reads as TGTGCCAGCAGTGGCCAACCCGGGACTACCAATGAGCAGTTCTTC. Amino acids: CASSGQPGTTNEQFF.

The rearrangement joins TRBV19 to TRBJ2-2; 14 bases match TRBD2. The CDR3 is 21 residues long. With V trimmed by 5 bases and J by 3 bases, 17 bases remained unmatched. Per germline, CDR1 LNHDA and CDR2 SQIVND (reference sequence). CDR3 loop: CASSPIGLAGGMGKYTGELFF. CDR3 DNA: TGTGCCAGTAGTCCTATAGGACTAGCGGGAGGCATGGGGAAGTACACCGGGGAGCTGTTTTTT.